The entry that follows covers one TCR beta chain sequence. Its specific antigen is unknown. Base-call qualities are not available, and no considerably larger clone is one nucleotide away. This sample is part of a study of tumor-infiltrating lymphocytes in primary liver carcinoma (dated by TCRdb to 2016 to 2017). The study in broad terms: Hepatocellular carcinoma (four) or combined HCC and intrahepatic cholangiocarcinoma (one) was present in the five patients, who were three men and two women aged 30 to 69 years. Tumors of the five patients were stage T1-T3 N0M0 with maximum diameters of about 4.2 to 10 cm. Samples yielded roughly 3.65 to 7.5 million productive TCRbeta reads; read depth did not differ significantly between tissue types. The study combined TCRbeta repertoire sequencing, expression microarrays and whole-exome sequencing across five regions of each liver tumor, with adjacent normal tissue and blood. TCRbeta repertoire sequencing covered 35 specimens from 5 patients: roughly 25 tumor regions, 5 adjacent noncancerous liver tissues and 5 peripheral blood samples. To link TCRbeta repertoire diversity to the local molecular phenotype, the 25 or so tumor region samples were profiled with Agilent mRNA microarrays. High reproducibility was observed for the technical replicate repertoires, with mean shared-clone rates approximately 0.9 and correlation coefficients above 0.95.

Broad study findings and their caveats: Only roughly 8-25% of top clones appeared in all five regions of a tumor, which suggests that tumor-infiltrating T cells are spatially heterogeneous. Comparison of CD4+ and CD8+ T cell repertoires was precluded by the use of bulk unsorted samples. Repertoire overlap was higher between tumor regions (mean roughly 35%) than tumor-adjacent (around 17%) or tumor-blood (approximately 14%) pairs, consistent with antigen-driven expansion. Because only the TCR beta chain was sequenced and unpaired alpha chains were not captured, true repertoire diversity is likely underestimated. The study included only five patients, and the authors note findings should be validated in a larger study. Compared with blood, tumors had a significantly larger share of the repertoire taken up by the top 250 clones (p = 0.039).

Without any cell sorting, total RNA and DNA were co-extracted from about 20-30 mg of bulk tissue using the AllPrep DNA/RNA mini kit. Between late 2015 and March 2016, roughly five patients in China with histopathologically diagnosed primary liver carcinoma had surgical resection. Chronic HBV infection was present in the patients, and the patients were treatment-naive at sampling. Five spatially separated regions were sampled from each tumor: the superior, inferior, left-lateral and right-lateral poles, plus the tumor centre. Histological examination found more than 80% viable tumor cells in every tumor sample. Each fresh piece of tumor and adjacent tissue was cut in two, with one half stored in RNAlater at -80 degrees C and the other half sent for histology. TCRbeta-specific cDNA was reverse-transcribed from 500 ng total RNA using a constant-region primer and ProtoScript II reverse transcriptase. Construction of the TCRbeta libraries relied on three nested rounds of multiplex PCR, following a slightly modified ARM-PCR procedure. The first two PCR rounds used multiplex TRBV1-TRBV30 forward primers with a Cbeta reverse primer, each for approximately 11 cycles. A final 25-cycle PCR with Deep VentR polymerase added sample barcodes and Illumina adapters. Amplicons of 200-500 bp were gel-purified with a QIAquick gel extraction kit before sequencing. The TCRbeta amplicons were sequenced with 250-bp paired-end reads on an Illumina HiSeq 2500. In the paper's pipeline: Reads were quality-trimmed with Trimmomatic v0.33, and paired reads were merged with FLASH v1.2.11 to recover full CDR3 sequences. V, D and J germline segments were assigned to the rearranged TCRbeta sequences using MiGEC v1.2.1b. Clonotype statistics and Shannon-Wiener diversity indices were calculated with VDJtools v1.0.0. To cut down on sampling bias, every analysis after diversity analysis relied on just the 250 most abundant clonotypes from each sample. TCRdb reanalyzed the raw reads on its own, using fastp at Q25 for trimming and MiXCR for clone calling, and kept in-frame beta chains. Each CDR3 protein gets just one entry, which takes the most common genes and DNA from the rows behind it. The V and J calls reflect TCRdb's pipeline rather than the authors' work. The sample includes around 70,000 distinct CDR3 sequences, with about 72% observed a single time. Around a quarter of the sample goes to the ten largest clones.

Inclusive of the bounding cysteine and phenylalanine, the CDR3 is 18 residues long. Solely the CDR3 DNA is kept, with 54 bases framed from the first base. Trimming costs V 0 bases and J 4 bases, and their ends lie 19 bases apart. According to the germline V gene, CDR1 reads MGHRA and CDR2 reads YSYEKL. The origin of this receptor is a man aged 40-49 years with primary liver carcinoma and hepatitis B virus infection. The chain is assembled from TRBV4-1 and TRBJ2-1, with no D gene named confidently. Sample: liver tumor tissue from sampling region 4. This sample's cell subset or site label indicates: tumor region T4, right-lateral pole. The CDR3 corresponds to CASSQETIGGDSYNEQFF. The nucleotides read TGCGCCAGCAGCCAAGAAACGATAGGCGGTGACTCATACAATGAGCAGTTCTTC.